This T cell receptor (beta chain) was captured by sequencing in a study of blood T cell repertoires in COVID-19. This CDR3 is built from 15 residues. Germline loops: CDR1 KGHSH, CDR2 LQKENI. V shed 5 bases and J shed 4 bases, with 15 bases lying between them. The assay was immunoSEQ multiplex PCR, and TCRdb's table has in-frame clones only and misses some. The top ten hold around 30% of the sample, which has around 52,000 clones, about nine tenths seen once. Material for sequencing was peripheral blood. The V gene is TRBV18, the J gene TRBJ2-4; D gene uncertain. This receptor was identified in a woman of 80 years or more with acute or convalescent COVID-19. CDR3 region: CASSEAGSEKNIQYF. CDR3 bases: TGTGCCAGCTCAGAAGCCGGGTCCGAAAAAAACATTCAGTACTTC.